The 9 T cell receptor beta chains below were found in one sample sequenced in a study of blood T cell repertoires in COVID-19. This table comes from immunoSEQ multiplex PCR, and its TCRdb copy is limited to in-frame clones, with some not included. Of some 190,000 clones in the sample, more than 75% were seen once. The sample consisted of peripheral blood. The receptors here all came from a person between 70 and 80 years old with COVID-19, enrolled during active disease.

V gene TRBV9 combines with J gene TRBJ1-1; tentative D call: TRBD1 (5 bases). V was cut by 0 bases and J by 8 bases, with 11 bases left in between. The germline V gene has CDR1 SGDLS and CDR2 YYNGEE. There are 13 residues in the CDR3. In nucleotides, the CDR3 is TGTGCCAGCAGCGTAGCAAGTGACAGCGAAGCTTTCTTT. Translating it yields CASSVASDSEAFF.

The V call is TRBV13, the J call TRBJ2-2, with 9 bases that match TRBD2. V gave up 4 bases and J gave up 3 bases; unmatched junction bases: 3. Germline lookup yields CDR1 PRHDT and CDR2 FYEKMQ (reference sequence). The CDR3 contains 15 residues. The CDR3 region is CASSSTSGDTGELFF. DNA of the CDR3: TGTGCCAGCAGCTCGACTAGCGGAGACACCGGGGAGCTGTTTTTT.

The chain is built from TRBV19 and TRBJ2-1, with 15 bases that match TRBD2. The CDR3 length is 17 residues. Per germline, CDR1 LNHDA and CDR2 SQIVND (reference sequence). With V trimmed by 4 bases and J by 9 bases, 10 bases remained unmatched. The CDR3 DNA sequence: TGTGCCAGTAGTAAAGCCGGGACTAGCGGGAGGTTAGTTGAGCAGTTCTTC. Its translation is CASSKAGTSGRLVEQFF.

V is TRBV6-2 or TRBV6-3 and J is TRBJ1-6; D is perhaps TRBD1 (5 bases). V was shortened by 2 bases and J by 10 bases, with 12 bases between the two germline ends. This CDR3 region has 14 residues. Germline-derived CDR1 and CDR2 are MNHEY and SVGEGT. CDR3 sequence: CASSYGGGESPLHF. DNA of the CDR3: TGTGCCAGCAGTTACGGCGGGGGGGAATCACCCCTCCACTTT.

The V call is TRBV5-4, the J call TRBJ2-7; 10 bases align to TRBD2. Trimming cost V 0 bases and J 5 bases; bases outside gene matches: 5. The CDR3 is 15 residues long. From germline, CDR1 is SGHNT and CDR2 YYREEE (reference sequence). The CDR3 region is CASSLALAGVDEQYF. The DNA of the CDR3 is TGTGCCAGCAGCTTGGCTCTAGCGGGAGTCGACGAGCAGTACTTC.

This chain joins TRBV6-1 and TRBJ2-7; 8 bases map to TRBD1. V was pared by 0 bases and J by 3 bases, with 4 bases of the junction left unmatched. This CDR3 has 15 residues. CDR1 MNHNS and CDR2 SASEGT come from the germline V gene. CDR3 sequence: CASSEAWTGIYEQYF. The CDR3, as DNA: TGTGCCAGCAGTGAAGCTTGGACAGGGATCTACGAGCAGTACTTC.

The chain employs TRBV28 and TRBJ1-6; TRBD1 agrees at 10 bases. Germline CDR1 reads MDHEN; CDR2 reads SYDVKM. The CDR3 sequence is 18 residues long. After removal of 2 bases from V and 7 bases from J, the junction contained 11 bases not matched to a gene. The CDR3 here is CASSLRTGTGAINSPLHF. DNA for the CDR3: TGTGCCAGCAGTTTAAGGACCGGGACAGGGGCTATCAATTCACCCCTCCACTTT.

This chain joins TRBV3-1 (or the pseudogene TRBV3-2) and TRBJ2-7; TRBD1 matches at 9 bases. CDR1 and CDR2 (germline): LGHDT, YNNKEL (reference sequence). This CDR3 has 17 residues. The V segment lost 0 bases and the J segment 5 bases; nucleotides outside the gene matches: 11. The CDR3 nucleotides are TGTGCCAGCAGCCAAGACCTATTCGGGACAGGGCTCGACGAGCAGTACTTC. This encodes CASSQDLFGTGLDEQYF.

V is TRBV10-3 and J is TRBJ2-2, with TRBD1 as a possible D gene (5 bases). The germline V gene has CDR1 ENHRY and CDR2 SYGVKD. This CDR3 has 15 residues. Trimming removed 4 bases from V and 3 bases from J, with 12 bases in between. The CDR3: CAISVDKGDTGELFF. The DNA for the CDR3 is TGTGCCATCAGTGTAGATAAAGGGGACACCGGGGAGCTGTTTTTT.